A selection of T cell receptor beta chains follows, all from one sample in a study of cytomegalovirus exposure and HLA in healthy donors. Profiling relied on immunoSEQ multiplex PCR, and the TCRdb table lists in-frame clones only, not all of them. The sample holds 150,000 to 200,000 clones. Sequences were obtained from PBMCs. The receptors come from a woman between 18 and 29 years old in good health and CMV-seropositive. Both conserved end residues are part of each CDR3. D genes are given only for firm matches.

CDR3aa: CASSGNRGQLTRNTEAFF; CDR3nt: TGTGCCAGCAGCGGAAACAGGGGGCAACTTACTCGGAACACTGAAGCTTTCTTT; j_gene: TRBJ1-1; d_gene: TRBD1; v_gene: TRBV13
CDR3aa: CASSFSGGYNEQFF; CDR3nt: TGTGCCAGCAGCTTTAGCGGGGGGTACAATGAGCAGTTCTTC; j_gene: TRBJ2-1; d_gene: TRBD2; v_gene: TRBV7-3
CDR3aa: CASSPLQDTEAFF; CDR3nt: TGTGCCAGCTCACCATTACAGGACACTGAAGCTTTCTTT; j_gene: TRBJ1-1; d_gene: .; v_gene: TRBV18
CDR3aa: CASSAQSGLAGSYEQYF; CDR3nt: TGTGCCAGCAGCGCCCAGTCGGGACTAGCGGGGTCCTACGAGCAGTACTTC; j_gene: TRBJ2-7; d_gene: TRBD2; v_gene: TRBV9
CDR3aa: CASRGEGKLNGYTF; CDR3nt: TGTGCCAGCAGGGGAGAGGGCAAACTTAATGGCTACACCTTC; j_gene: TRBJ1-2; d_gene: .; v_gene: TRBV2
CDR3aa: CASSPRGTGAGELFF; CDR3nt: TGTGCCAGCTCACCAAGAGGGACAGGGGCCGGGGAGCTGTTTTTT; j_gene: TRBJ2-2; d_gene: TRBD1; v_gene: TRBV18
CDR3aa: CASSQADRDNEKLFF; CDR3nt: TGCGCCAGCAGCCAAGCAGACAGGGATAATGAAAAACTGTTTTTT; j_gene: TRBJ1-4; d_gene: TRBD1; v_gene: TRBV4-1
CDR3aa: CASSGAGLGIIYNEQFF; CDR3nt: TGTGCCAGCAGCGGGGCGGGACTAGGTATCATATACAATGAGCAGTTCTTC; j_gene: TRBJ2-1; d_gene: TRBD2; v_gene: TRBV7-8
CDR3aa: CASSPDRVTEKLFF; CDR3nt: TGCGCCAGCAGCCCCGACAGGGTTACTGAAAAACTGTTTTTT; j_gene: TRBJ1-4; d_gene: TRBD1; v_gene: TRBV5-1
CDR3aa: CASSLLPSSVISYEQYF; CDR3nt: TGTGCCAGCAGTTTACTACCTTCTTCTGTTATTTCCTACGAGCAGTACTTC; j_gene: TRBJ2-7; d_gene: .; v_gene: TRBV27
CDR3aa: CASSNAFMKGSTEAFF; CDR3nt: TGCGCCAGCAGCAATGCTTTCATGAAAGGGAGCACTGAAGCTTTCTTT; j_gene: TRBJ1-1; d_gene: .; v_gene: TRBV5-1
CDR3aa: CSISSGADTQYF; CDR3nt: TGCAGCATCTCTAGCGGGGCAGATACGCAGTATTTT; j_gene: TRBJ2-3; d_gene: TRBD2; v_gene: TRBV29-1
CDR3aa: CASSSRDRRDEQYF; CDR3nt: TGCGCCAGCAGCTCGCGGGACAGGAGGGACGAGCAGTACTTC; j_gene: TRBJ2-7; d_gene: TRBD1; v_gene: TRBV5-1
CDR3aa: CASSLNAGAETQYF; CDR3nt: TGTGCCAGCAGCTTAAACGCGGGGGCGGAGACCCAGTACTTC; j_gene: TRBJ2-5; d_gene: .; v_gene: TRBV7-9
CDR3aa: CASFSKLGAAYNEQFF; CDR3nt: TGTGCCAGTTTCTCGAAATTGGGGGCTGCCTACAATGAGCAGTTCTTC; j_gene: TRBJ2-1; d_gene: .; v_gene: TRBV19
CDR3aa: CASRRTGGGNTIYF; CDR3nt: TGTGCCAGCAGAAGGACAGGGGGTGGAAACACCATATATTTT; j_gene: TRBJ1-3; d_gene: TRBD1; v_gene: TRBV27
CDR3aa: CASSLSNPLAGGYEQYF; CDR3nt: TGTGCCAGCAGCTTGTCCAACCCGCTAGCGGGAGGCTACGAGCAGTACTTC; j_gene: TRBJ2-7; d_gene: TRBD2; v_gene: TRBV5-6
CDR3aa: CASSEYFQTSGGPETQYF; CDR3nt: TGTGCCAGCAGTGAATATTTCCAGACTAGCGGGGGGCCGGAGACCCAGTACTTC; j_gene: TRBJ2-5; d_gene: TRBD2; v_gene: TRBV25-1
CDR3aa: CASSNSGGVNEQFF; CDR3nt: TGTGCCAGCAGCAACAGCGGGGGTGTCAATGAGCAGTTCTTC; j_gene: TRBJ2-1; d_gene: TRBD2; v_gene: TRBV5-6
CDR3aa: CASSSNRHYGYTF; CDR3nt: TGTGCCAGCAGTTCGAACAGGCACTATGGCTACACCTTC; j_gene: TRBJ1-2; d_gene: .; v_gene: TRBV6-5
CDR3aa: CASTLLAGGPSEQFF; CDR3nt: TGCGCCAGCACCTTACTAGCGGGGGGTCCCAGCGAGCAGTTCTTC; j_gene: TRBJ2-1; d_gene: TRBD2; v_gene: TRBV4-1
CDR3aa: CASSLTTSGGPSSYEQYF; CDR3nt: TGCGCCAGCAGCTTGACAACTAGCGGGGGCCCTAGCTCCTACGAGCAGTACTTC; j_gene: TRBJ2-7; d_gene: TRBD2; v_gene: TRBV5-1
CDR3aa: CASSSRTGDAEQYF; CDR3nt: TGTGCCAGCAGCTCCCGGACAGGCGACGCCGAGCAGTACTTC; j_gene: TRBJ2-7; d_gene: TRBD1; v_gene: TRBV9
CDR3aa: CAAGANFGNTIYF; CDR3nt: TGTGCCGCTGGGGCAAATTTTGGAAACACCATATATTTT; j_gene: TRBJ1-3; d_gene: .; v_gene: TRBV6-5
CDR3aa: CASGPKMGELF; CDR3nt: TGTGCCAGCGGACCTAAGATGGGAGAGCTCTTC; j_gene: TRBJ2-7; d_gene: .; v_gene: TRBV27